The 4 T cell receptor beta chains listed next were all sequenced from one sample in a study of T cells expressing NK-cell markers. TCRdb processed the 5' RACE reads again and assigns one entry to each CDR3 protein, with no DNA. The sample table sets out fewer than 300,000 distinct CDR3 sequences. Sequences were obtained from blood T cells: a sorted CD56 or NKG2C T cell subset, CD4+ or CD8+ T cells, or bulk PBMC T cells (not recorded which). Receptor source: a woman aged 18 to 75 in good health.

J is TRBJ2-7 and V is TRBV20-1; TCRdb designates TRBD2, a call that cannot be tested without DNA. The CDR3 covers 15 residues. CDR1 DFQATT and CDR2 SNEGSKA come from the germline V gene (reference sequence). This CDR3 is CSARVLSGITYEQYF.

The chain has TRBV7-9 and TRBJ2-7. The length of the CDR3 is 13 residues. CDR1 and CDR2 (germline): SEHNR, FQNEAQ (reference sequence). CDR3: CASSLVRPYEQYF.

The rearrangement links TRBV4-3 to TRBJ1-1; TCRdb returns TRBD1, unconfirmable since there is no DNA. Germline V CDR1 and CDR2: LGHNA, YSLEER. The CDR3 has 14 residues. CDR3 in amino acids: CASSHLGQGTEAFF.

The rearrangement uses TRBV4-1 and TRBJ2-3. CDR1 and CDR2 (germline): MGHRA, YSYEKL. The CDR3 totals 15 residues. This CDR3 is CASSQDGSVTDTQYF.